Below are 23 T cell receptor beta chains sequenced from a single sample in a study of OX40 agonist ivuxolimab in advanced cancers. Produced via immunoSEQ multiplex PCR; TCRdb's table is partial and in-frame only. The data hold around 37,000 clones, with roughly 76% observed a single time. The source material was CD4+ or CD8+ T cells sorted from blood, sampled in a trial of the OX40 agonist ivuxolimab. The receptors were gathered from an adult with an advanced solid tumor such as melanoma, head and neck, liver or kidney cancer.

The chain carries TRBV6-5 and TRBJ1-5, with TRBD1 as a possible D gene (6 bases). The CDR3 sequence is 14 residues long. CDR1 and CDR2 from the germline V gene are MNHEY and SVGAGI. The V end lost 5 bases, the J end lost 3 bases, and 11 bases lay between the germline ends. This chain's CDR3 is CASSLDSSNQPQHF. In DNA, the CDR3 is TGTGCCAGCAGTCTGGACAGTTCCAATCAGCCCCAGCATTTT.

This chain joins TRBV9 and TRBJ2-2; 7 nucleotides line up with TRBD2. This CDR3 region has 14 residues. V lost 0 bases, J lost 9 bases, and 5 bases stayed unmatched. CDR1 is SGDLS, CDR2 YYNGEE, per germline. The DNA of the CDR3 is TGTGCCAGCAGCGTAGATCCGGGAGGACGGGAGCTGTTTTTT. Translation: CASSVDPGGRELFF. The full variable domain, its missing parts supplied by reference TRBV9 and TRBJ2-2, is DSGVTQTPKHLITATGQRVTLRCSPRSGDLSVYWYQQSLDQGLQFLIQYYNGEERAKGNILERFSAQQFPDLHSELNLSSLELGDSALYFCASSVDPGGRELFFGEGSRLTVL.

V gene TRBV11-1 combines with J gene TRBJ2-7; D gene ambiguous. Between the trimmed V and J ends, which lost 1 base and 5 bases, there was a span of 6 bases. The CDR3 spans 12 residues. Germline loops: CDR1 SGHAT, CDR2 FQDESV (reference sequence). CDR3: CASSLVGNEQYF. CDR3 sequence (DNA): TGTGCCAGCAGCTTAGTGGGGAACGAGCAGTACTTC.

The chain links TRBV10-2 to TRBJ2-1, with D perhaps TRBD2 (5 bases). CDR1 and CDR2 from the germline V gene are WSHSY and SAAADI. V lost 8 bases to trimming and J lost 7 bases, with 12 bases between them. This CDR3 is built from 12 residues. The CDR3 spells CASAPSLNEQFF. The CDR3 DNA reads TGCGCCAGCGCCCCTAGCTTAAATGAGCAGTTCTTC.

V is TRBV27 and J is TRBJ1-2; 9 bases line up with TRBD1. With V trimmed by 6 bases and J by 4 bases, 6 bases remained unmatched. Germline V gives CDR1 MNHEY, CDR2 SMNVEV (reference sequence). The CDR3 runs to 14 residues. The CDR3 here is CASSKDRGGYGYTF. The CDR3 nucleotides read TGTGCCAGCAGCAAGGACAGGGGAGGCTATGGCTACACCTTC.

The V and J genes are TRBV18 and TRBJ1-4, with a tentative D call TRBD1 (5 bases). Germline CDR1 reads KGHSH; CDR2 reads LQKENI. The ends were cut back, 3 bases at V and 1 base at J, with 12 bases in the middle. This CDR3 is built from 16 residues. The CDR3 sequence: CASSPRPGGTNEKLFF. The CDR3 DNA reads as TGTGCCAGCTCACCTCGACCCGGGGGAACTAATGAAAAACTGTTTTTT.

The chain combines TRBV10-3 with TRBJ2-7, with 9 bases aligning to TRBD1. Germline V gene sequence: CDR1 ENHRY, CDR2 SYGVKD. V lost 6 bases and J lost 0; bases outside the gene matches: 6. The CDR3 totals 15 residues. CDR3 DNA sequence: TGTGCCATCAGGGCGGGGACAGGGAACTCCTACGAGCAGTACTTC. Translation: CAIRAGTGNSYEQYF.

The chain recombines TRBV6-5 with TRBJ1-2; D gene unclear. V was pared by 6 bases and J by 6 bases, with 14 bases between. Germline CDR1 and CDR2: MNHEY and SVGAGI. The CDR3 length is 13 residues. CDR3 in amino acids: CASRPWMSHGYTF. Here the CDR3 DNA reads TGTGCCAGCAGGCCCTGGATGAGCCATGGCTACACCTTC.

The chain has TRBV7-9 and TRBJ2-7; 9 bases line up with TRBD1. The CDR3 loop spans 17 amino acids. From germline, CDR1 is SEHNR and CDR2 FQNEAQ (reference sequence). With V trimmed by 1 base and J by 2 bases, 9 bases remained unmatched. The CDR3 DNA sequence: TGTGCCAGCAGCTTAGGGGCCTTACAGGGGGCACCCTACGAGCAGTACTTC. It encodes CASSLGALQGAPYEQYF.

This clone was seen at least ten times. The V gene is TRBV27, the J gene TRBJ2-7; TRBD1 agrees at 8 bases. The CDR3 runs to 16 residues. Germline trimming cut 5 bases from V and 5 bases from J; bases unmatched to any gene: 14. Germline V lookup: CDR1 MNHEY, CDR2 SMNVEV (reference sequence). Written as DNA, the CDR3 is TGTGCCAGCAGTGCCATCAACAGGGGGAGACGAGACGAGCAGTACTTC. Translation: CASSAINRGRRDEQYF.

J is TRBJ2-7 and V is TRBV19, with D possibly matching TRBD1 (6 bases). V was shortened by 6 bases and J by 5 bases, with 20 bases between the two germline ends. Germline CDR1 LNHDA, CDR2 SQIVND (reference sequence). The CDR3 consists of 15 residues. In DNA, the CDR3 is TGTGCCAGTAGCCCCTGGGGGCCAGGTCATGACGAGCAGTACTTC. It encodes CASSPWGPGHDEQYF. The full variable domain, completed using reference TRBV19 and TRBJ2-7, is DGGITQSPKYLFRKEGQNVTLSCEQNLNHDAMYWYRQDPGQGLRLIYYSQIVNDFQKGDIAEGYSVSREKKESFPLTVTSAQKNPTAFYLCASSPWGPGHDEQYFGPGTRLTVT.

CDR3 region: CAWSPTGGREKLFF. In DNA form, the CDR3 reads TGTGCCTGGAGTCCGACAGGGGGTCGTGAAAAACTGTTTTTT. The chain carries TRBV30 and TRBJ1-4, with 9 bases that match TRBD1. CDR1 is GTSNPN, CDR2 SVGIG, per germline (reference sequence). The CDR3 loop spans 14 amino acids. The junction had 5 bases not matched to a gene; V was cut back by 2 bases and J by 7 bases.

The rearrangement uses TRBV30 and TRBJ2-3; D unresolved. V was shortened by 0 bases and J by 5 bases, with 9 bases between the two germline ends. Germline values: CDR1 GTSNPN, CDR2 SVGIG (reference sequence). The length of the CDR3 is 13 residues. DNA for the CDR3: TGTGCCTGGAGTGTACAGAATGGAGATACGCAGTATTTT. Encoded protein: CAWSVQNGDTQYF.

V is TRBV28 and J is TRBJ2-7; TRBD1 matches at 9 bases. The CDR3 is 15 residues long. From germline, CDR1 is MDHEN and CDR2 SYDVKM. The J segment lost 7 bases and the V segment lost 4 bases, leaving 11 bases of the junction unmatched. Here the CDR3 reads CASSSIFGTGREQYF. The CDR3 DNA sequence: TGTGCCAGCAGTTCAATTTTTGGGACAGGGCGGGAGCAGTACTTC.

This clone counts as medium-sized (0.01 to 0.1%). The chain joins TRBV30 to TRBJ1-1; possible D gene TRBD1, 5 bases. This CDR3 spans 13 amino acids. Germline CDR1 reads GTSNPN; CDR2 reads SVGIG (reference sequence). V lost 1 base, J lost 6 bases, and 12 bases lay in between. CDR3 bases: TGTGCCTGGAGTGCCGACAGAGGAGCTGAAGCTTTCTTT. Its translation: CAWSADRGAEAFF.

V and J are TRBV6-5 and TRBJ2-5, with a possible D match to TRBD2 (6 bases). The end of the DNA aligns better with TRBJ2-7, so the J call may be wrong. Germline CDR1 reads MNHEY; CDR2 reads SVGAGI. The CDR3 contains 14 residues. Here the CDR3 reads CASSPGTAGYEQYF. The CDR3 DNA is TGTGCCAGCAGTCCAGGGACTGCAGGCTACGAGCAGTACTTC.

CDR3 in amino acids: CATKRGLAEAFF. The DNA of the CDR3 is TGTGCCACAAAGAGGGGGCTGGCTGAAGCTTTCTTT. The chain employs TRBV28 and TRBJ1-1, with 7 positions matching TRBD1. The germline CDR1 and CDR2 sequences are MDHEN and SYDVKM. The CDR3 runs to 12 residues. Germline trimming cut 10 bases from V and 6 bases from J; bases unmatched to any gene: 8. Based on the CDR3 plus reference TRBV28 and TRBJ1-1, the full variable domain is DVKVTQSSRYLVKRTGEKVFLECVQDMDHENMFWYRQDPGLGLRLIYFSYDVKMKEKGDIPEGYSVSREKKERFSLILESASTNQTSMYLCATKRGLAEAFFGQGTRLTVV.

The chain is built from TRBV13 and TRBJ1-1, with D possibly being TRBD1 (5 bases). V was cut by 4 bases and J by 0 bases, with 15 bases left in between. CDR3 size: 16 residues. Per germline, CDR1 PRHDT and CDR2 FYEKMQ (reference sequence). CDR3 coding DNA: TGTGCCAGCAGCTCCAGGGTGGCGGGGATGAACACTGAAGCTTTCTTT. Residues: CASSSRVAGMNTEAFF.

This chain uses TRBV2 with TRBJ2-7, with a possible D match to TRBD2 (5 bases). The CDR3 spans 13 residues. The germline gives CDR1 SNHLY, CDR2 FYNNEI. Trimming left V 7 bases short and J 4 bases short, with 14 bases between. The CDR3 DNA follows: TGTGCCAGCATTCGCACCACGGGGTACGAGCAGTACTTC. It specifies CASIRTTGYEQYF.

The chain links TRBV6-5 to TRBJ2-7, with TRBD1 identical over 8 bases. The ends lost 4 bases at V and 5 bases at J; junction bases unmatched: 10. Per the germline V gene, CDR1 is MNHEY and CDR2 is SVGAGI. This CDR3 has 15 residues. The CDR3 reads CASSSGTGGTNEQYF. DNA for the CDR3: TGTGCCAGCAGTTCGGGGACAGGCGGCACCAACGAGCAGTACTTC.

This chain's CDR3 is CASSGDYNEQYF. The CDR3 DNA is TGTGCCAGCAGTGGGGACTATAACGAGCAGTACTTC. The V call is TRBV2, the J call TRBJ2-7; TRBD2 matches at 7 bases. This CDR3 spans 12 amino acids. Germline loops: CDR1 SNHLY, CDR2 FYNNEI. V shed 4 bases, J shed 5 bases, and the junction held 2 bases outside the gene matches. Full variable domain (rest looked up from reference TRBV2 and TRBJ2-7): EPEVTQTPSHQVTQMGQEVILRCVPISNHLYFYWYRQILGQKVEFLVSFYNNEISEKSEIFDDQFSVERPDGSNFTLKIRSTKLEDSAMYFCASSGDYNEQYFGPGTRLTVT.

The chain's CDR3 is CASSQGIGGTYEQYF. The CDR3 coding sequence is TGTGCCAGCAGCCAAGGAATAGGGGGCACCTACGAGCAGTACTTC. V is TRBV4-2 and J is TRBJ2-7, with TRBD1 matching over 7 bases. This CDR3 has 15 residues. V shed 1 base and J 2 bases; nucleotides not matched to a gene: 5. Germline values: CDR1 LGHNA, CDR2 YNFKEQ.

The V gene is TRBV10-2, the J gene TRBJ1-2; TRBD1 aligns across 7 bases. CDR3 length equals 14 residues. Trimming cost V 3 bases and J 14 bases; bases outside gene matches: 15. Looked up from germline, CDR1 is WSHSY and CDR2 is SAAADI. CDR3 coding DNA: TGCGCCAGCAGTGACCCGCCTATGGACAGGACCGTGACCTTC. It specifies CASSDPPMDRTVTF.